This passage covers 22 T cell receptor beta chains from one sample sequenced in a study of shared clonotypes between healthy human individuals. Clones were read by immunoSEQ multiplex PCR, and TCRdb kept only the in-frame ones, dropping some. This table has approximately 1,500,000 clones, roughly 98% appearing once. The sample comprised naive CD4+ T cells sorted from blood. The subset was: CD45RA+ positively selected. All receptors come from a man aged 25-45 years in good health.

The chain uses TRBV18 and TRBJ2-1; tentatively, D is TRBD2 (6 bases). The germline gives CDR1 KGHSH, CDR2 LQKENI. This CDR3 is built from 15 residues. Trimming took off 0 bases at V and 4 bases at J, with 10 bases between the two ends. In nucleotides, the CDR3 is TGTGCCAGCTCACCACCAATCCTAGCGTACAATGAGCAGTTCTTC. Translated, it gives CASSPPILAYNEQFF.

The V call is TRBV7-2, the J call TRBJ1-2; D ambiguous. Per the germline V gene, CDR1 is SGHTA and CDR2 is FQGNSA. V was clipped by 5 bases and J by 3 bases, with 13 bases between them. The CDR3 is 14 amino acids. The CDR3 DNA sequence: TGTGCCAGCAGCCGGGTGGCAGGAGACTATGGCTACACCTTC. Translating it yields CASSRVAGDYGYTF.

The rearrangement uses TRBV5-1 and TRBJ1-2; maybe TRBD1 (6 bases). Germline-derived CDR1 and CDR2 are SGHRS and YFSETQ. The CDR3 is 15 residues long. With 3 bases removed from V and 4 bases from J, the gap between germline ends came to 16 bases. In DNA form, the CDR3 reads TGCGCCAGCAGCTCGCGCTTGGACAGCCCCTATGGCTACACCTTC. Amino acid sequence: CASSSRLDSPYGYTF.

This chain joins TRBV6-1 and TRBJ2-3; no clear D. There are 14 residues in the CDR3. Trimming took off 1 base at V and 2 bases at J, with 7 bases between the two ends. Germline CDR1 MNHNS, CDR2 SASEGT. The CDR3 nucleotides are TGTGCCAGCAGTGAAGTTGGGGACACAGATACGCAGTATTTT. Residues: CASSEVGDTDTQYF.

This chain links TRBV7-9 with TRBJ1-1, with D unclear. CDR3 length: 15 amino acids. From germline, CDR1 is SEHNR and CDR2 FQNEAQ (reference sequence). The V end lost 4 bases, the J end lost 1 base, and 13 bases lay between the germline ends. In DNA form, the CDR3 reads TGTGCCAGCAGCTACCGGGCGGGAGGGAACACTGAAGCTTTCTTT. Translating it yields CASSYRAGGNTEAFF.

The genes are TRBV7-9 and TRBJ2-5; 10 bases match TRBD1. CDR1 is SEHNR and CDR2 is FQNEAQ in the germline V gene (reference sequence). The trim removed 2 bases at V and 3 bases at J, leaving 9 bases unmatched. CDR3 length: 17 residues. As DNA, the CDR3 is TGTGCCAGCAGCTTACCATTTTGGGACAGGGGAAAAGAGACCCAGTACTTC. It yields the protein CASSLPFWDRGKETQYF.

The CDR3 DNA sequence: TGTGCCAGCAGCGTAGGGGCTAGCGGGAGCTCCTACAATGAGCAGTTCTTC. Protein: CASSVGASGSSYNEQFF. The gene calls are TRBV9 and TRBJ2-1; 10 nucleotides agree with TRBD2. V dropped 0 bases and J dropped 0; count of bases not matched to a gene: 3. The CDR3 extends over 17 amino acids. Germline V gene data show CDR1 as SGDLS and CDR2 as YYNGEE. Based on the CDR3 plus reference TRBV9 and TRBJ2-1, the full variable domain is DSGVTQTPKHLITATGQRVTLRCSPRSGDLSVYWYQQSLDQGLQFLIQYYNGEERAKGNILERFSAQQFPDLHSELNLSSLELGDSALYFCASSVGASGSSYNEQFFGPGTRLTVL.

The chain links TRBV5-8 to TRBJ1-5; possible D gene TRBD1, 5 bases. CDR1 and CDR2 from the germline V gene are SGHTS and YDEGEE. This CDR3 contains 12 residues. V lost 4 bases to trimming and J lost 8 bases, with 10 bases between them. The CDR3, as DNA: TGTGCCAGCAGCGTAGGGGTGAAGCCCCAGCATTTT. Its protein is CASSVGVKPQHF. Supplemented by reference TRBV5-8 and TRBJ1-5, the full variable domain reads EAGVTQSPTHLIKTRGQQATLRCSPISGHTSVYWYQQALGLGLQFLLWYDEGEERNRGNFPPRFSGRQFPNYSSELNVNALELEDSALYLCASSVGVKPQHFGDGTRLSIL.

J is TRBJ1-4 and V is TRBV5-1, with 7 bases that match TRBD1. CDR3 length: 16 residues. The germline V gene has CDR1 SGHRS and CDR2 YFSETQ. With 0 bases clipped from V and 4 bases from J, the junction kept 6 bases outside the gene matches. CDR3 coding DNA: TGCGCCAGCAGCTTGGTTTGGACAGGCCTTAATGAAAAACTGTTTTTT. Encoded protein: CASSLVWTGLNEKLFF. Combining the CDR3 with reference TRBV5-1 and TRBJ1-4 gives the whole variable domain KAGVTQTPRYLIKTRGQQVTLSCSPISGHRSVSWYQQTPGQGLQFLFEYFSETQRNKGNFPGRFSGRQFSNSRSEMNVSTLELGDSALYLCASSLVWTGLNEKLFFGSGTQLSVL.

The chain carries TRBV29-1 and TRBJ2-1; D call uncertain. From germline, CDR1 is SQVTM and CDR2 ANQGSEA. This CDR3 region has 16 residues. V was shortened by 0 bases and J by 4 bases, with 16 bases between the two germline ends. The CDR3 DNA follows: TGCAGCGTTGAAGATTTGCAGACCTCAGCATACAATGAGCAGTTCTTC. The encoded protein is CSVEDLQTSAYNEQFF.

CDR3 residues: CSVEEKGAPYEQYF. CDR3 nucleotides: TGCAGCGTTGAGGAAAAGGGTGCTCCCTACGAGCAGTACTTC. The rearrangement uses TRBV29-1 and TRBJ2-7, with unresolved D. Per germline, CDR1 SQVTM and CDR2 ANQGSEA. The CDR3 consists of 14 residues. V lost 3 bases to trimming and J lost 2 bases, with 14 bases between them.

The chain employs TRBV7-9 and TRBJ2-3; 9 nucleotides line up with TRBD2. CDR3 length: 17 amino acids. Germline CDR1 is SEHNR and CDR2 is FQNEAQ (reference sequence). With 5 bases clipped from V and 0 bases from J, the junction kept 9 bases outside the gene matches. CDR3 nucleotide sequence: TGTGCCAGCAGCCTTCTAGCGGGAAGGGGGAGCACAGATACGCAGTATTTT. Its protein is CASSLLAGRGSTDTQYF.

The V gene is TRBV9, the J gene TRBJ2-3; D is unclear. Germline CDR1 reads SGDLS; CDR2 reads YYNGEE. This CDR3 is built from 17 residues. V was pared by 0 bases and J by 1 base, with 15 bases between. The CDR3 bases are TGTGCCAGCAGCGTAGAAATGGGATCCCTGGGCACAGATACGCAGTATTTT. This sequence encodes CASSVEMGSLGTDTQYF.

This clone occurred once. At one end the junction does not follow the germline gene, possibly because of a read error. The genes are TRBV7-6 and TRBJ2-7; D remains unclear. The CDR3 runs 9 residues. CDR1 and CDR2 (germline): SGHVS, FNYEAQ. The CDR3 DNA follows: TGTGCCAGCAGCCCAGTGGCTTGCTTC. Translating it yields CASSPVACF.

This chain joins TRBV19 and TRBJ2-7; D is unclear. V lost 3 bases and J lost 0, with 9 bases in between. The length of the CDR3 is 14 residues. Looked up from germline, CDR1 is LNHDA and CDR2 is SQIVND (reference sequence). CDR3 DNA sequence: TGTGCCAGTAGTATTAGCCAGGCCTCCTACGAGCAGTACTTC. This translates into CASSISQASYEQYF.

The V and J genes are TRBV19 and TRBJ1-2, with D hard to call. CDR1 is LNHDA and CDR2 is SQIVND in the germline V gene (reference sequence). The CDR3 length is 15 residues. The V end was cut by 0 bases, the J end by 2 bases, with 10 bases between. The chain's CDR3 is CASSIDRSENYGYTF. The CDR3 DNA follows: TGTGCCAGTAGTATAGACAGATCAGAGAACTATGGCTACACCTTC. Drawing the rest from reference TRBV19 and TRBJ1-2, the complete variable domain is DGGITQSPKYLFRKEGQNVTLSCEQNLNHDAMYWYRQDPGQGLRLIYYSQIVNDFQKGDIAEGYSVSREKKESFPLTVTSAQKNPTAFYLCASSIDRSENYGYTFGSGTRLTVV.

The CDR3 DNA is TGTGCCAGCAGCCCCGGACCCGGGACTTTCTACGAGCAGTACTTC. Amino acid sequence: CASSPGPGTFYEQYF. J is TRBJ2-7 and V is TRBV5-4, with D perhaps matching TRBD2 (6 bases). Germline V gene lookup returns CDR1 SGHNT and CDR2 YYREEE (reference sequence). The CDR3 has 15 amino acids. V was shortened by 4 bases and J by 3 bases, with 17 bases between the two germline ends.

The chain uses TRBV25-1 and TRBJ2-2; possibly TRBD2 for D (5 bases). Trimming took 6 bases from V and 5 from J, leaving 7 bases between them. Germline CDR1 and CDR2: MGHDK and SYGVNS. The CDR3 consists of 12 residues. The chain's CDR3 is CASRTTTGELFF. CDR3 DNA: TGTGCCAGCAGGACTACGACCGGGGAGCTGTTTTTT.

CDR3 in DNA: TGTGCCAGCAGCGCCGGACGGAACTCCTACGAGCAGTACTTC. Its protein is CASSAGRNSYEQYF. The chain couples TRBV7-9 to TRBJ2-7; no clear D gene. This CDR3 region has 14 residues. Germline V gives CDR1 SEHNR, CDR2 FQNEAQ (reference sequence). Trimming pared 5 bases from V and 0 bases from J, leaving 11 bases between. The full variable domain, rest sourced from reference TRBV7-9 and TRBJ2-7, is DTGVSQNPRHKITKRGQNVTFRCDPISEHNRLYWYRQTLGQGPEFLTYFQNEAQLEKSRLLSDRFSAERPKGSFSTLEIQRTEQGDSAMYLCASSAGRNSYEQYFGPGTRLTVT.

This sequence joins TRBV10-3 and TRBJ2-2; TRBD1 agrees at 11 bases. V gave up 6 bases and J gave up 7 bases; unmatched junction bases: 10. CDR3 length: 16 residues. CDR1 and CDR2 from the germline V gene are ENHRY and SYGVKD. This CDR3 reads CAISINGQGAGGELFF. CDR3 coding DNA: TGTGCCATCAGCATCAACGGACAGGGGGCGGGCGGGGAGCTGTTTTTT.

This chain connects TRBV5-6 to TRBJ1-5; 9 bases align to TRBD1. This CDR3 region has 16 residues. V was clipped by 2 bases and J by 0 bases; unmatched bases: 3. The V gene's germline CDR1 is SGHDT and CDR2 YYEEEE. The CDR3 nucleotides read TGTGCCAGCAGCTTACAGGGGGCTTATAGCAATCAGCCCCAGCATTTT. Amino acid sequence: CASSLQGAYSNQPQHF.

This clone was seen once. The V and J genes are TRBV27 and TRBJ1-5; D is unclear. V lost 3 bases, J lost 1 base, and 13 bases lay in between. Germline lookup yields CDR1 MNHEY and CDR2 SMNVEV (reference sequence). The length of the CDR3 is 16 residues. The CDR3, as DNA: TGTGCCAGCAGTTTCTACAGCCCGGGGAGCAATCAGCCCCAGCATTTT. It encodes CASSFYSPGSNQPQHF.